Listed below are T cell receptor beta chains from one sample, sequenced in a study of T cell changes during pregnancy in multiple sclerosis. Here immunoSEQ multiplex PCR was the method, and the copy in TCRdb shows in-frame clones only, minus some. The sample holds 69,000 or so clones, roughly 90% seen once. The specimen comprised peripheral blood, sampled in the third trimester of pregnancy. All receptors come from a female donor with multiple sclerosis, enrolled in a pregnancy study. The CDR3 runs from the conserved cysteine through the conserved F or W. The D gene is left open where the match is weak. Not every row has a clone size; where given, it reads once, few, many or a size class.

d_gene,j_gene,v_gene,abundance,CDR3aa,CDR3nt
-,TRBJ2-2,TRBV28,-,CASTSLANTGELFF,TGTGCCAGCACGAGTCTGGCGAACACCGGGGAGCTGTTTTTT
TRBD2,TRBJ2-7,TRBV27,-,CASSPRTRGETYEQYF,TGTGCCAGCAGTCCCCGGACACGGGGGGAAACCTACGAGCAGTACTTC
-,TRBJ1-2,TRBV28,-,CASSFLYGYTF,TGTGCCAGCAGTTTTCTTTATGGCTACACCTTC
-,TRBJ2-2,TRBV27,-,CASSFWGPGTGELFF,TGTGCCAGCAGTTTTTGGGGGCCCGGCACCGGGGAGCTGTTTTTT
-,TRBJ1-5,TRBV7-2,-,CASSLRGNQPQHF,TGTGCCAGCAGCTTACGGGGGAATCAGCCCCAGCATTTT
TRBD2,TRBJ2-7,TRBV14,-,CASSPSGGALRQYF,TGTGCCAGCAGCCCGAGCGGGGGGGCCTTACGGCAGTACTTC
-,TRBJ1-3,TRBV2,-,CASSLQRSGNTIYF,TGTGCCAGCAGTCTACAGAGATCTGGAAACACCATATATTTT
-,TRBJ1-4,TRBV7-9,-,CASSLGGAVSEKLFF,TGTGCCAGCAGCTTAGGTGGGGCGGTTAGCGAAAAACTGTTTTTT
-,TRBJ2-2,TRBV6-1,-,CASSENPGHNTGELFF,TGTGCCAGCAGTGAAAACCCGGGACATAACACCGGGGAGCTGTTTTTT
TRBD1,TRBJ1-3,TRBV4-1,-,CASSRTRDRGQLGNTIYF,TGCGCCAGCAGCCGAACCCGGGACAGGGGGCAACTCGGAAACACCATATATTTT
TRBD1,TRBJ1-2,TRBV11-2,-,CASSLGATGGGYGYTF,TGTGCCAGCAGCTTAGGGGCGACAGGGGGTGGATATGGCTACACCTTC
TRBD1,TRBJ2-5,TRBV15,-,CATSRGTSRGETQYF,TGTGCCACCAGCAGAGGAACCTCCAGGGGGGAGACCCAGTACTTC
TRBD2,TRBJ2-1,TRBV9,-,CASSVPGLAGSEQFF,TGTGCCAGCAGCGTCCCGGGACTAGCGGGAAGTGAGCAGTTCTTC
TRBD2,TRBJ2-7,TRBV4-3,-,CASSREAGAPYEQYF,TGCGCCAGCAGCAGAGAAGCGGGGGCCCCCTACGAGCAGTACTTC
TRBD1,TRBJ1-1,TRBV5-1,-,CASSSPGQGNTEAFF,TGCGCCAGCAGCTCCCCGGGACAGGGAAACACTGAAGCTTTCTTT
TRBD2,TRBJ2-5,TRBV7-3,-,CASSLLAGGQTQYF,TGTGCCAGCAGCTTACTAGCGGGGGGGCAGACCCAGTACTTC
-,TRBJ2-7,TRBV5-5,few,CASSLAPVHEQYF,TGTGCCAGCAGCTTGGCCCCAGTCCACGAGCAGTACTTC
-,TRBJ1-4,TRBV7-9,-,CASSLFSGDEKLFF,TGTGCCAGCAGCTTATTTTCAGGGGATGAAAAACTGTTTTTT
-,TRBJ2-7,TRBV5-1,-,CASSLDPAGFYEQYF,TGCGCCAGCAGCTTGGATCCAGCGGGCTTTTACGAGCAGTACTTC
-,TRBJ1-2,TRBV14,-,CASSQAHYSFFNPGYTF,TGTGCCAGCAGCCAAGCGCATTACAGCTTCTTTAATCCTGGCTACACCTTC
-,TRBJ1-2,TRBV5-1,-,CASSLEGLNYGYTF,TGCGCCAGCAGCTTGGAGGGACTCAACTATGGCTACACCTTC
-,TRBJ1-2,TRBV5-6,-,CASSPDRQIANYGYTF,TGTGCCAGCAGCCCTGATCGTCAGATCGCTAACTATGGCTACACCTTC
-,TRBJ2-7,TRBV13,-,CASSSRVPGYEQYF,TGTGCCAGCAGCTCTCGAGTCCCAGGCTACGAGCAGTACTTC
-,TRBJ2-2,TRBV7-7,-,CASSPRGDTGELFF,TGTGCTAGCAGCCCCAGGGGAGACACCGGGGAGCTGTTTTTT
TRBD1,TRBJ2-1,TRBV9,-,CASSEGAPNEQFF,TGTGCCAGCAGTGAGGGGGCCCCCAATGAGCAGTTCTTC
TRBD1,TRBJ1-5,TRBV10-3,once,CAISDPDRAGQPQHF,TGTGCCATCAGTGACCCGGACAGGGCGGGACAGCCCCAGCATTTT
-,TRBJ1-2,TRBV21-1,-,CASSKVDTGGDDGYTF,TGTGCCAGCAGCAAAGTAGATACAGGGGGCGACGATGGCTACACCTTC
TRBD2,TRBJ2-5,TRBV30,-,CAWSHGSGGETQYF,TGTGCCTGGAGTCATGGTAGCGGGGGGGAGACCCAGTACTTC
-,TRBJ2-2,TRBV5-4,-,CASGGPNTGELFF,TGTGCCAGCGGGGGCCCGAACACCGGGGAGCTGTTTTTT
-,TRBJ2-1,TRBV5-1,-,CASSWGQGDDNEQFF,TGCGCCAGCAGCTGGGGGCAGGGAGACGACAATGAGCAGTTCTTC
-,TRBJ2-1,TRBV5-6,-,CASSLWSEQFF,TGTGCCAGCAGCTTGTGGAGTGAGCAGTTCTTC
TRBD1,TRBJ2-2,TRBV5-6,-,CASSLVADVGQVNTGELFF,TGTGCCAGCAGCTTGGTGGCGGATGTGGGACAGGTGAACACCGGGGAGCTGTTTTTT
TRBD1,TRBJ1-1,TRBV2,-,CASSQGVPGGYPFF,TGTGCCAGCAGCCAAGGGGTGCCAGGGGGCTACCCTTTCTTT
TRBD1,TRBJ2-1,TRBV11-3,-,CASSLGLVGTGGYNEQFF,TGTGCCAGCAGCTTAGGGTTGGTTGGGACAGGGGGCTACAATGAGCAGTTCTTC
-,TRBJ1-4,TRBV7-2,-,CASSLRGTNEKLFF,TGTGCCAGCAGCCTCAGGGGAACTAATGAAAAACTGTTTTTT
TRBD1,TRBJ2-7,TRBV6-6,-,CASSSGQGALRGEQYF,TGTGCCAGCAGTTCGGGACAGGGGGCTCTAAGGGGCGAGCAGTACTTC
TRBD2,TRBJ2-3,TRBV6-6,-,CASTIRGGEGDTQYF,TGTGCCAGCACCATACGTGGGGGGGAGGGAGATACGCAGTATTTT
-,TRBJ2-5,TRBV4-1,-,CASSQKNRGQETQYF,TGCGCCAGCAGCCAAAAAAATCGGGGCCAAGAGACCCAGTACTTC
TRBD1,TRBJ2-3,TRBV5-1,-,CASSNRTGVMHTQYF,TGCGCCAGCAGCAACCGGACAGGGGTCATGCATACGCAGTATTTT
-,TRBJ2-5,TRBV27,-,CASSLPAKETQYF,TGTGCCAGCAGTTTGCCAGCGAAAGAGACCCAGTACTTC
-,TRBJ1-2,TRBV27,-,CASSPGGANYGYTF,TGTGCCAGCAGTCCTGGAGGGGCCAACTATGGCTACACCTTC
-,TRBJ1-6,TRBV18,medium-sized,CASSLTGSGSPLHF,TGTGCCAGCTCATTAACAGGGTCAGGATCACCCCTCCACTTT
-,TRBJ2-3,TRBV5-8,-,CASSFGLTPSTDTQYF,TGTGCCAGCAGCTTCGGACTTACACCTAGCACAGATACGCAGTATTTT
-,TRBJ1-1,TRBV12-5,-,CASLGGANTEAFF,TGTGCTAGTCTGGGGGGGGCTAACACTGAAGCTTTCTTT
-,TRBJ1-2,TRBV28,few,CASSMGGTYGYTF,TGTGCCAGCAGTATGGGGGGAACCTATGGCTACACCTTC
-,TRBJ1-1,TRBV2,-,CASSPRMWSTEAFF,TGTGCCAGCAGTCCGAGGATGTGGTCCACTGAAGCTTTCTTT
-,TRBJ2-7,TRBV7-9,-,CASSLLQIPYEQYF,TGTGCCAGCAGCTTATTACAGATCCCCTACGAGCAGTACTTC
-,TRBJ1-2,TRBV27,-,CASRLRAAGYGYTF,TGTGCCAGCAGATTAAGGGCGGCAGGGTATGGCTACACCTTC